These 3 T cell receptor beta chains originate from one sample sequenced in a study of blood T cell repertoires in COVID-19. The data were produced by immunoSEQ multiplex PCR, yet TCRdb's version contains in-frame clones alone and is incomplete. Among about 200,000 clones listed, roughly 81% were seen once. The sequenced sample consisted of peripheral blood. These receptors were collected from a woman aged 80 or over with acute or convalescent COVID-19.

This clone was observed a few times. This chain connects TRBV18 to TRBJ2-7; 7 bases line up with TRBD1. Germline V lookup: CDR1 KGHSH, CDR2 LQKENI. The length of the CDR3 is 15 residues. The ends lost 6 bases at V and 2 bases at J; junction bases unmatched: 10. The CDR3 sequence is CASSPFRDRTYEQYF. CDR3 sequence (DNA): TGTGCCAGCTCCCCTTTCCGGGACAGAACCTACGAGCAGTACTTC.

The rearrangement links TRBV15 to TRBJ2-7; TRBD2 matches 13 bases. This CDR3 has 13 amino acids. Per germline, CDR1 LNHNV and CDR2 YYDKDF (reference sequence). V lost 8 bases and J lost 4; bases outside the gene matches: 2. The CDR3 DNA sequence: TGTGCCACCCAACTAGCGGGAGGGTACGAGCAGTACTTC. Translation: CATQLAGGYEQYF.

The CDR3 loop is CASSFRTGQETQYF. The CDR3, as DNA: TGTGCCAGCAGTTTTAGGACAGGGCAAGAGACCCAGTACTTC. This chain joins TRBV28 and TRBJ2-5; 8 bases align to TRBD1. CDR1 is MDHEN and CDR2 is SYDVKM in the germline V gene. V was pared by 3 bases and J by 2 bases, with 2 bases of the junction left unmatched. The CDR3 spans 14 residues.